This T cell receptor (beta chain) was recorded in a study of control samples from healthy donors and cancer patients (dated by TCRdb to 2020 to 2022). Library generation was performed with the immunoSEQ multiplex PCR assay. The table was pulled from immuneACCESS by TCRdb, which kept in-frame rearrangements only. Such tables lose some clones; where checked, under half of the loss comes from unresolved V genes, and the rest has no known cause. The sample profile shows about 120,000 clones; just over 90% of them were found once. The ten largest clones add up to less than 9% of the sample. A single count supports this clone. Its antigen is not yet known. No much larger clone is present one base from it, and per-base qualities are unavailable. The junction shows trimming of 7 bases on V and 7 bases on J, plus 14 bases between the germline ends. The CDR3 has 12 amino acids, counting the end cysteine and phenylalanine. The DNA shown is the 36-base CDR3, in frame from base 1. Taken from the germline V gene (reference sequence), the CDR1 and CDR2 loops are MNHEY and SMNVEV.

The V gene is TRBV27 and the J gene is TRBJ2-7; matching of 5 bases hints at TRBD2 as the D gene. The receptor comes from a woman younger than 30 in good health. The sequenced sample consisted of blood. CDR3 loop: CASTSPRGEQYF. The DNA reads TGTGCCAGCACCTCACCCCGAGGGGAGCAGTACTTC.